This TCR beta chain stems from a study of Ad26.COV2.S vaccination and SARS-CoV-2 variants. General study results and limits: Total T cell responses, in the TCR breadth and depth analyses, may have been underestimated. Post-vaccination breadth of spike-specific CD8+ and CD4+ T cell responses was reportedly substantial.

The germline V gene has CDR1 LNHDA and CDR2 SQIVND (reference sequence). J was trimmed by 2 bases and V by 5 bases; bases with no gene match: 7. This CDR3 has 15 amino acids. The table came from immunoSEQ multiplex PCR; TCRdb's copy has only in-frame clones and leaves some out. The sample lists approximately 340,000 clones; about 91% were seen once. In its sample, this clone was seen once. As yet, its antigen is unknown. The source of this sequence is a human donor who had recovered from COVID-19. The J gene is TRBJ2-7, the V gene TRBV19; 9 bases agree with TRBD1. This specimen consisted of peripheral blood, obtained after recovery from COVID-19. As DNA, the CDR3 is TGTGCCAGTAGTCCCGGACAGGGGAATCCCTACGAGCAGTACTTC. This encodes CASSPGQGNPYEQYF.